Listed below are T cell receptor beta chains from one sample, sequenced in a study of cytotoxic CD8 clonotypes in ibrutinib-treated CLL. TCRdb's table, derived via immunoSEQ multiplex PCR, lists solely in-frame clones and lacks some. The table records about 200,000 clones, roughly 72% of them present only once. The sample in question was PBMCs, obtained after 24 months of ibrutinib treatment. The receptors come from a human donor with chronic lymphocytic leukemia. Each CDR3 is given with its conserved first and last residue.

V	J	CDR3
TRBV4-1	TRBJ2-1	CASSQDLTGRASNEQFF
TRBV5-1	TRBJ2-1	CASSLGLINEQFF
TRBV9	TRBJ2-1	CASSVEERLAGSPPYNEQFF
TRBV5-4	TRBJ2-2	CASSGGTYTGELFF
TRBV5-1	TRBJ2-3	CASSLNSGSGTQYF
TRBV6-6	TRBJ1-5	CASSTRGQGNQPQHF
TRBV9	TRBJ2-2	CASSTRGTGELFF
TRBV5-4	TRBJ2-7	CASSPDGSTNEQYF
TRBV10-3	TRBJ2-3	CAISAGQGSTDTQYF
TRBV28	TRBJ2-7	CASRRTSGSAKGQYF
TRBV15	TRBJ1-2	CATSRAGQGARGYTF
TRBV13	TRBJ1-2	CASSLGRTGDYGYTF
TRBV6-6	TRBJ2-7	CASSYSSGSSYEQYF
TRBV5-4	TRBJ2-7	CASSLPRQPSDEQYF
TRBV30	TRBJ2-5	CAWSVQGETQYF
TRBV27	TRBJ2-7	CASSLFWGRGDEQYF
TRBV7-3	TRBJ2-7	CASSFTGGGYEQYF
TRBV4-2	TRBJ1-2	CASSPPLAGQGIIYGYTF
TRBV10-3	TRBJ2-1	CAISPPGVRGDNEQFF
TRBV30	TRBJ2-2	CAWRGFYTGELFF
TRBV5-1	TRBJ1-3	CASSPSRGNGNTIYF
TRBV6-1	TRBJ2-2	CASSLGGQGTGELFF
TRBV20-1	TRBJ2-1	CSARDLGEQFF
TRBV15	TRBJ1-5	CATSSGARPSNQPQHF
TRBV6-5	TRBJ1-2	CASTRDRGSYGYTF
TRBV2	TRBJ2-5	CASTPDRGQETQYF
TRBV4-1	TRBJ2-1	CASSQVDLVFYNEQFF
TRBV2	TRBJ1-2	CASSVWLFSGGYTF
TRBV6-1	TRBJ2-2	CASSPWTGDTGELFF
TRBV5-1	TRBJ2-5	CASSVTDRGVYQETQYF
TRBV4-2	TRBJ2-3	CASSLRFEGGGTQYF
TRBV5-1	TRBJ2-3	CASSLGQGADTQYF
TRBV5-1	TRBJ2-1	CASSQTGQGATNEQFF
TRBV5-1	TRBJ2-1	CASSLSSFDNEQFF
TRBV19	TRBJ1-1	CASSQDRNTEAFF
TRBV5-1	TRBJ1-1	CASSPERGIGLEAFF
TRBV4-3	TRBJ1-1	CASSQGQSGNTEAFF
TRBV2	TRBJ1-2	CATGASTGDYGYTF
TRBV10-3	TRBJ2-1	CAIRSASGSIYNEQFF
TRBV28	TRBJ2-5	CASSSLAPPQETQYF
TRBV7-3	TRBJ2-1	CASSFGRQVPYNEQFF